This T cell receptor (beta chain) was documented in a study of CD8 T cells in ankylosing spondylitis. This CDR3 is built from 18 residues. CDR1 is MNHEY, CDR2 SMNVEV, per germline (reference sequence). V shed 1 base and J shed 6 bases, with 23 bases lying between them. With respect to this clonotype: Its specificity is not known.

Findings and caveats of the study: There was reportedly significant enrichment of clones that were disease-linked in matched ankylosing spondylitis synovial fluid.

Libraries of TCR beta came from quantitative 5'-RACE with molecular barcodes. TCRdb re-derived calls from the 5' RACE reads in MiXCR, one entry per CDR3 protein. Here the sample spans 150,000 to 200,000 distinct CDR3 sequences, over 15% being singletons. The TCR sequence derives from a male donor under 35 with ankylosing spondylitis or in good health (not recorded which). The rearrangement joins TRBV27 to TRBJ2-3; no clear D gene. The specimen was blood, either unsorted or a sorted T cell fraction (not recorded which). CDR3: CASSLFNGRSLFMDTQYF. The CDR3 nucleotides are TGTGCCAGCAGTTTATTTAACGGTCGGTCGTTATTCATGGATACGCAGTATTTT.